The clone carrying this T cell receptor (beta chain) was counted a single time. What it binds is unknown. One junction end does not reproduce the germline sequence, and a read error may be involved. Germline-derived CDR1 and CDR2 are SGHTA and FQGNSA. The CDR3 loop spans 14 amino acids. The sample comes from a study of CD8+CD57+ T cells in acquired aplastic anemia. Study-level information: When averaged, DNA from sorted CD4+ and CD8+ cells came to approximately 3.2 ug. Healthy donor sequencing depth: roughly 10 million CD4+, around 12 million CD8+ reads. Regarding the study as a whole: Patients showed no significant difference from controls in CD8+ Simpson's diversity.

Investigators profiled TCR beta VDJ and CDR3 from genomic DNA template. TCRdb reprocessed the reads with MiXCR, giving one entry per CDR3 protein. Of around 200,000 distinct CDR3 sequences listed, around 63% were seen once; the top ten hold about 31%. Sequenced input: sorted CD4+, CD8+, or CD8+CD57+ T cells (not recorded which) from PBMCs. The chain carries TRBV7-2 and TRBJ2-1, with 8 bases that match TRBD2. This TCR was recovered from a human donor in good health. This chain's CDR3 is CATSTSGRWAEQFF. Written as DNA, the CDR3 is TGTGCCACCAGCACCAGCGGGAGATGGGCTGAGCAGTTCTTC.